One sample yielded the 31 T cell receptor beta chains listed below, sequenced in a study of response to subunit inactivated influenza vaccine (dated by TCRdb to 2016 to 2019). The library was produced with RT-PCR. The run used an Illumina HiSeq 2500. TCRdb reanalyzed the raw reads on its own, using fastp at Q25 for trimming and MiXCR for clone calling, and kept in-frame beta chains. A single entry per CDR3 protein holds the most common genes and DNA from its merged rows. The sample table shows 150,000 to 200,000 distinct CDR3 sequences, and 9.5% to 15% are seen once. 25% to 30% of the sample is held by the ten biggest clonotypes. These same records also appear under a second study, on T cells expressing NK-cell markers. As described in the second report: 5'RACE template switching, by which a universal primer site and unique molecular identifiers were added, was used to make TCR beta cDNA libraries.

The source material was CD8+ T cells sorted from PBMCs, sampled 11 to 12 days after vaccination. These receptors were collected from a man aged 50-60 years who received an inactivated influenza vaccine. Donor details come from another sample of the same person, matched by shared clones.

This clonotype was observed many times. The chain links TRBV7-9 to TRBJ2-1; 8 bases align to TRBD2. CDR1 and CDR2 from the germline V gene are SEHNR and FQNEAQ (reference sequence). This CDR3 is built from 12 residues. The J segment lost 8 bases and the V segment lost 3 bases, leaving 0 bases of the junction unmatched. CDR3 loop: CASSLGLDEQFF. In nucleotides, the CDR3 is TGTGCCAGCAGCTTGGGACTAGATGAGCAGTTCTTC.

The table lists this clonotype with many counts. The chain recombines TRBV4-1 with TRBJ2-3; the D gene could be TRBD1 or TRBD2 (5 bases each). Trimming took 0 bases from V and 2 from J, leaving 12 bases between them. CDR3 length equals 16 residues. Germline loops: CDR1 MGHRA, CDR2 YSYEKL. The CDR3 sequence: CASSQDMGVVTDTQYF. CDR3 nucleotides: TGCGCCAGCAGCCAAGATATGGGGGTCGTCACAGATACGCAGTATTTT.

The chain has TRBV7-9 and TRBJ1-4; a possible D gene is TRBD1 (5 bases). Germline CDR1 SEHNR, CDR2 FQNEAQ (reference sequence). This CDR3 is 12 amino acids long. With 6 bases removed from V and 10 bases from J, the gap between germline ends came to 12 bases. CDR3 DNA: TGTGCCAGCAGTCCGGGGCAGGGAAAACTGTTTTTT. Its protein product is CASSPGQGKLFF.

This chain links TRBV19 with TRBJ1-2, with D perhaps matching TRBD1 (5 bases). Deletions cut 3 bases from V and 7 bases from J, with 15 bases between. The V gene's germline CDR1 is LNHDA and CDR2 SQIVND (reference sequence). The CDR3 consists of 14 residues. The CDR3 sequence: CASSIRREGSGYTF. CDR3 nucleotides: TGTGCCAGTAGTATTCGCAGGGAAGGAAGTGGCTACACCTTC.

This clonotype was detected many times. V usage is TRBV4-3 and J usage is TRBJ2-1; 7 bases match TRBD2. The germline V gene has CDR1 LGHNA and CDR2 YSLEER. The CDR3 has 14 residues. V was clipped by 3 bases and J by 5 bases; unmatched bases: 4. The CDR3 DNA reads TGCGCCAGCAGCCAGTCAGCGGGGAACAATGAGCAGTTCTTC. Amino acid sequence: CASSQSAGNNEQFF.

This clonotype occurred a few times. The CDR3 here is CASSGREDYGYTF. In DNA, the CDR3 is TGTGCCAGCAGTGGAAGGGAGGACTATGGCTACACCTTC. The chain joins TRBV2 to TRBJ1-2; no firm D call. CDR3 size: 13 residues. The germline V gene encodes CDR1 SNHLY and CDR2 FYNNEI. V was pared by 4 bases and J by 3 bases, with 9 bases between.

J is TRBJ2-1 and V is TRBV5-6; 7 bases fit TRBD1. Germline V gene lookup returns CDR1 SGHDT and CDR2 YYEEEE. There are 14 residues in the CDR3. J was trimmed by 7 bases and V by 3 bases; bases with no gene match: 7. Here the CDR3 DNA reads TGTGCCAGCAGCTACGGGACAGCAAGAAATGAGCAGTTCTTC. This sequence encodes CASSYGTARNEQFF.

The rearrangement joins TRBV24-1 to TRBJ2-7, with D tentatively TRBD1 (6 bases). CDR1 is KGHDR, CDR2 SFDVKD, per germline. The CDR3 sequence is 13 residues long. Trimming took off 4 bases at V and 4 bases at J, with 10 bases between the two ends. The DNA for the CDR3 is TGTGCCACCAGTGACGGGACATCTTACGAGCAGTACTTC. It encodes CATSDGTSYEQYF.

The chain carries TRBV7-8 and TRBJ1-5; D call uncertain. This CDR3 region has 15 residues. CDR1 is SGHVS, CDR2 FQNEAQ, per germline. Trimming removed 5 bases at V and 4 bases at J, with 15 bases between. The CDR3 loop is CASSLGRGVNQPQHF. The DNA of the CDR3 is TGTGCCAGCAGCCTAGGCCGGGGAGTTAATCAGCCCCAGCATTTT. The whole variable domain, remainder taken from reference TRBV7-8 and TRBJ1-5, is GAGVSQSPRYKVAKRGQDVALRCDPISGHVSLFWYQQALGQGPEFLTYFQNEAQLDKSGLPSDRFFAERPEGSVSTLKIQRTQQEDSAVYLCASSLGRGVNQPQHFGDGTRLSIL.

V usage is TRBV12-3 or TRBV12-4 and J usage is TRBJ2-3; the D is unclear. V lost 6 bases, J lost 6 bases, and 13 bases lay in between. The CDR3 spans 13 residues. The CDR3 DNA reads as TGTGCCAGCAGGTTGCCCGCCGGGGATACGCAGTATTTT. Its protein is CASRLPAGDTQYF.

Here the CDR3 DNA reads TGCGCCAGCAGCTCTGCCGGGACAAATTACGAGCAGTACTTC. Residues: CASSSAGTNYEQYF. The chain links TRBV5-1 to TRBJ2-7, with a possible D match to TRBD1 (6 bases). This CDR3 contains 14 residues. Trimming pared 3 bases from V and 4 bases from J, leaving 14 bases between. Germline CDR1 and CDR2: SGHRS and YFSETQ.

This clonotype was counted a few times. V usage is TRBV11-2 and J usage is TRBJ2-5, with 7 bases lining up with TRBD2. Trimming cost V 5 bases and J 1 base; bases outside gene matches: 4. Germline V gives CDR1 SGHAT, CDR2 FQNNGV. The CDR3 totals 14 residues. CDR3 in amino acids: CASSHWTSQETQYF. DNA for the CDR3: TGTGCCAGCAGCCATTGGACTAGCCAAGAGACCCAGTACTTC.

This clonotype was detected ten times or more. The chain joins TRBV29-1 to TRBJ2-7, with D possibly matching TRBD2 (6 bases). Germline CDR1 is SQVTM and CDR2 is ANQGSEA. The ends were cut back, 6 bases at V and 3 bases at J, with 18 bases in the middle. This CDR3 is built from 14 residues. Written as DNA, the CDR3 is TGCAGCGTACCGGCGGAGGGACCTTACTACGAGCAGTACTTC. Its translation: CSVPAEGPYYEQYF.

The chain recombines TRBV29-1 with TRBJ1-1; no reliable D call. Germline lookup yields CDR1 SQVTM and CDR2 ANQGSEA. Trimming removed 5 bases from V and 1 base from J, with 11 bases in between. The CDR3 covers 13 residues. CDR3 DNA sequence: TGCAGCGTTCTGGGAGGCTCGAACACTGAAGCTTTCTTT. Translating it yields CSVLGGSNTEAFF.

V is TRBV6-2 or TRBV6-3 and J is TRBJ1-5, with D uncertain. The CDR3 has 13 amino acids. V lost 8 bases to trimming and J lost 3 bases, with 11 bases between them. Germline CDR1 is MNHEY and CDR2 is SVGEGT. This CDR3 reads CASGGRFNQPQHF. The CDR3 DNA is TGTGCCAGCGGAGGGAGATTCAATCAGCCCCAGCATTTT.

This clonotype was detected ten times or more. The V call is TRBV9, the J call TRBJ1-1; the match to TRBD1 covers 7 bases. Germline V gene lookup returns CDR1 SGDLS and CDR2 YYNGEE. With V trimmed by 2 bases and J by 6 bases, 7 bases remained unmatched. This CDR3 contains 14 residues. The CDR3 spells CASSVSGQGAEAFF. The CDR3 nucleotides read TGTGCCAGCAGCGTCAGTGGTCAGGGGGCTGAAGCTTTCTTT.

The chain has TRBV20-1 and TRBJ2-3; 11 nucleotides line up with TRBD2. V gave up 0 bases and J gave up 3 bases; unmatched junction bases: 2. Germline CDR1 reads DFQATT; CDR2 reads SNEGSKA (reference sequence). The CDR3 loop spans 15 amino acids. The CDR3 sequence is CSARDRTSGTDTQYF. CDR3 in DNA: TGCAGTGCTAGAGATCGGACTAGCGGGACAGATACGCAGTATTTT.

This clonotype has a count of ten or more. A read error may produce the germline difference seen at one junction end. This chain joins TRBV7-8 and TRBJ2-7; D unresolved. CDR3 length: 19 residues. CDR1 SGHVS and CDR2 FQNEAQ come from the germline V gene. CDR3 DNA sequence: TGCGCCAGCAGCTTACTTTTGTGGTCGGGTTACCCACAGATTTACGAGCAGTACTTC. Translation: CASSLLLWSGYPQIYEQYF.

This clonotype was counted only a few times. The chain uses TRBV7-8 and TRBJ2-3; D may be TRBD1 or TRBD2 (5 bases each). V lost 3 bases, J lost 2 bases, and 12 bases lay in between. The CDR3 covers 15 residues. The germline CDR1 and CDR2 sequences are SGHVS and FQNEAQ. The CDR3 protein is CASSFWDQDTDTQYF. For the CDR3, the DNA is TGTGCCAGCAGCTTTTGGGACCAAGACACAGATACGCAGTATTTT.

The chain has TRBV7-9 and TRBJ2-3, with D uncertain. This CDR3 is built from 13 residues. Germline CDR1 SEHNR, CDR2 FQNEAQ (reference sequence). V lost 3 bases to trimming and J lost 2 bases, with 6 bases between them. The DNA for the CDR3 is TGTGCCAGCAGCTTCCGACTCACAGATACGCAGTATTTT. It yields the protein CASSFRLTDTQYF.

There are a few counts of this clonotype. The rearrangement links TRBV20-1 to TRBJ2-2; possible D gene TRBD1, 6 bases. Trimming took off 7 bases at V and 2 bases at J, with 11 bases between the two ends. The CDR3 covers 13 residues. In germline, CDR1 is DFQATT, CDR2 SNEGSKA (reference sequence). CDR3 coding DNA: TGCAGTGGGGTGGACAGTAACACCGGGGAGCTGTTTTTT. It codes for CSGVDSNTGELFF.

This chain joins TRBV12-3 or TRBV12-4 and TRBJ1-1; perhaps TRBD1 as D (5 bases). The CDR3 loop spans 15 amino acids. Trimming stripped 5 bases from V and 1 base from J, with 14 bases between. The CDR3 region is CASSAPGTENTEAFF. The CDR3 region has the DNA TGTGCCAGCAGTGCCCCCGGGACGGAGAACACTGAAGCTTTCTTT.

In this sample, this clonotype turned up many times. The gene calls are TRBV6-1 and TRBJ2-3, with 8 bases aligning to TRBD2. The germline gives CDR1 MNHNS, CDR2 SASEGT. CDR3 length equals 15 residues. With 4 bases clipped from V and 5 bases from J, the junction kept 8 bases outside the gene matches. The CDR3 spells CASSASGSPQDTQYF. CDR3 sequence (DNA): TGTGCCAGCAGTGCCAGCGGGAGCCCCCAAGATACGCAGTATTTT.

This clonotype was recorded at least ten times. The chain joins TRBV12-3 or TRBV12-4 to TRBJ2-2; 11 bases align to TRBD2. Trimming at V came to 10 bases and at J to 4 bases, leaving 8 bases not matched to a gene. The CDR3 length is 15 residues. CDR3 DNA: TGTGCCACCGGGGGGACTAGCGGTTCCACCGGGGAGCTGTTTTTT. Encoded protein: CATGGTSGSTGELFF.

The chain uses TRBV20-1 and TRBJ2-7; TRBD1 matches at 11 bases. The CDR3 spans 15 residues. V trimming: 2 bases; J trimming: 2 bases; junction bases outside the gene matches: 5. The germline CDR1 and CDR2 sequences are DFQATT and SNEGSKA (reference sequence). The CDR3 spells CSARSGQGEPYEQYF. The CDR3 DNA reads as TGCAGTGCTAGATCGGGACAGGGGGAACCCTACGAGCAGTACTTC.

V gene TRBV5-1 combines with J gene TRBJ2-7; TRBD2 might be the D (5 bases). Germline-derived CDR1 and CDR2 are SGHRS and YFSETQ. There are 13 residues in the CDR3. Trimming pared 2 bases from V and 6 bases from J, leaving 12 bases between. CDR3 loop: CASSFSAGGEQYF. CDR3 nucleotide sequence: TGCGCCAGCAGCTTTTCTGCCGGAGGCGAGCAGTACTTC. Full variable domain (remainder filled in from reference TRBV5-1 and TRBJ2-7): KAGVTQTPRYLIKTRGQQVTLSCSPISGHRSVSWYQQTPGQGLQFLFEYFSETQRNKGNFPGRFSGRQFSNSRSEMNVSTLELGDSALYLCASSFSAGGEQYFGPGTRLTVT.

The CDR3 DNA reads TGCAGCGTTGAATACCGGTACGAGCAGTACTTC. Residues: CSVEYRYEQYF. This sequence joins TRBV29-1 and TRBJ2-7; D call uncertain. Trimming cost V 2 bases and J 4 bases, with 6 bases left between them. Germline CDR1 SQVTM, CDR2 ANQGSEA. The CDR3 totals 11 residues.

The chain couples TRBV7-6 to TRBJ1-1; the D gene is possibly TRBD1 (5 bases). The germline CDR1 and CDR2 sequences are SGHVS and FNYEAQ. V was trimmed by 5 bases and J by 3 bases, leaving 10 bases between them. This CDR3 comprises 13 residues. The CDR3 region has the DNA TGTGCCAGCAGCGGGGGGGTCCACACTGAAGCTTTCTTT. Amino acids: CASSGGVHTEAFF.

The genes are TRBV4-2 and TRBJ2-7, with D unresolved. The CDR3 consists of 14 residues. CDR1 LGHNA and CDR2 YNFKEQ come from the germline V gene. V gave up 4 bases and J gave up 2 bases, with 12 bases separating them. The CDR3 DNA is TGTGCCAGCAGCCTCTTTTTTGGGACCTACGAGCAGTACTTC. It is translated as CASSLFFGTYEQYF.

The rearrangement links TRBV6-2 or TRBV6-3 to TRBJ2-7, with TRBD1 matching over 7 bases. Germline CDR1 MNHEY, CDR2 SVGEGT. This CDR3 contains 15 residues. V dropped 0 bases and J dropped 5; count of bases not matched to a gene: 7. The CDR3 coding sequence is TGTGCCAGCAGTTACTCGACGGGGACAGAAAACGAGCAGTACTTC. Protein sequence: CASSYSTGTENEQYF.

The gene calls are TRBV14 and TRBJ2-7; the D gene could be TRBD1 or TRBD2 (5 bases each). This CDR3 has 19 residues. Trimming cost V 0 bases and J 7 bases, with 28 bases left between them. Germline CDR1 reads SGHDN; CDR2 reads FVKESK. CDR3 sequence: CASSQDTFTTRDPGKEQYF. The DNA for the CDR3 is TGTGCCAGCAGCCAAGATACGTTCACTACCCGGGACCCGGGGAAGGAGCAGTACTTC. Supplemented by reference TRBV14 and TRBJ2-7, the full variable domain reads EAGVTQFPSHSVIEKGQTVTLRCDPISGHDNLYWYRRVMGKEIKFLLHFVKESKQDESGMPNNRFLAERTGGTYSTLKVQPAELEDSGVYFCASSQDTFTTRDPGKEQYFGPGTRLTVT.